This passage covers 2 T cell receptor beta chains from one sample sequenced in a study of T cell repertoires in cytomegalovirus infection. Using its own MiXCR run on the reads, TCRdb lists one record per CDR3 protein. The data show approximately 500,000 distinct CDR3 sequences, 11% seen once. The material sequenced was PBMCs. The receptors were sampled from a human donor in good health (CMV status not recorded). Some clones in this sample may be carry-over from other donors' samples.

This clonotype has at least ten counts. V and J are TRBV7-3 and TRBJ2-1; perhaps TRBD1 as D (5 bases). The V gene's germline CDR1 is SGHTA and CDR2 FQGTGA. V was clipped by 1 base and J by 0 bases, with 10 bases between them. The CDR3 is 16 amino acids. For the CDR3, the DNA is TGTGCCAGCAGCTTAAAAGGGGATAGCTCCTACAATGAGCAGTTCTTC. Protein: CASSLKGDSSYNEQFF.

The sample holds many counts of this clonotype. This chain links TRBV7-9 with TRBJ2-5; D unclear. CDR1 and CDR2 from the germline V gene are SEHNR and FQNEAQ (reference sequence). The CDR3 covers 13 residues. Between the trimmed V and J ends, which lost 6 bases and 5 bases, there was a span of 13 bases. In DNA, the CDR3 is TGTGCCAGCAGTCCCCGAAGGGATGAGACCCAGTACTTC. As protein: CASSPRRDETQYF.